The entry below gives a single TCR beta chain sequence along with its context. The CDR3 consists of 13 residues. V was shortened by 2 bases and J by 6 bases, with 11 bases between the two germline ends. CDR1 and CDR2 from the germline V gene are LGHDT and YNNKEL (reference sequence). The source of the sample is a study of control samples from healthy donors and cancer patients. Profiled with immunoSEQ multiplex PCR; TCRdb holds only in-frame clones, not every one. The sample contains fewer than 150,000 clones, around 90% of which appear only once. The sequence came from a man aged 18 to 29 in good health. V and J are TRBV3-1 (or the pseudogene TRBV3-2) and TRBJ2-7; D gene ambiguous. The specimen sequenced was blood. The CDR3 sequence is CASSQSGNPEQYV. The CDR3 bases are TGTGCCAGCAGCCAATCAGGAAATCCCGAGCAGTACGTC.